This T cell receptor beta chain was captured in a study of shared clonotypes between healthy human individuals. Study-wide context: The donor group consisted of two women and three men, aged 18 to 49.

Study outcomes and limitations: Four donors held 5% to 5.5% of naive CD4 clonotypes in common.

Deep-level assay runs were performed. Assay used: immunoSEQ multiplex PCR; TCRdb lists only in-frame clones, some missing. The sample comprises 2.3 million or so clones, 90% to 95% of which are singletons, and 0.3% to 0.4% rests with the top ten. Investigators divided CD4+ cells into CD45RA+ naive and CD45RA-negative memory subsets. About this clone itself: Its antigen is as yet unknown.

CDR1 is MGHRA and CDR2 is YSYEKL in the germline V gene. V dropped 0 bases and J dropped 0 bases, with 10 bases sitting between them. This CDR3 region has 16 residues. This rearrangement joins TRBV4-1 to TRBJ2-3; D might be TRBD1 (6 bases). Sequences were obtained from naive CD4+ T cells from PBMCs. The subset was: CD45RA+ positively selected. The clonotype comes from a man younger than 35 in good health. Some clones in this sample may be carry-over from other donors' samples. CDR3 in amino acids: CASSQDGTGSTDTQYF. In DNA, the CDR3 is TGCGCCAGCAGCCAAGACGGTACAGGGAGCACAGATACGCAGTATTTT.